The clone carrying this TCR beta chain was observed many times. The sample belongs to a study of T cells after yellow fever vaccination. Turning to the study itself: Some fractions had low cell numbers, and these were prepared with SMART-Seq v4 Ultra Low Input.

UMIs and a universal primer site were added when TCR cDNA was made by 5'RACE template switching. Each CDR3 protein gets one entry after TCRdb re-called the 5' RACE reads with MiXCR. Counted here are roughly 340,000 distinct CDR3 sequences, 8.7% occurring once; the ten biggest clones make up more than 15%. The specimen was PBMCs, collected on the day of the first yellow fever vaccination. The source of this sequence is a man in his late teens or twenties who received the YFV17D yellow fever vaccine.

CDR3 sequence: CASSTMTGGNEKLFF. The CDR3 DNA reads TGTGCCAGCAGCACGATGACAGGGGGAAATGAAAAACTGTTTTTT. V and J are TRBV7-9 and TRBJ1-4; TRBD1 matches 9 bases. This CDR3 comprises 15 residues. Germline V gives CDR1 SEHNR, CDR2 FQNEAQ (reference sequence). With 5 bases clipped from V and 5 bases from J, the junction kept 6 bases outside the gene matches. The full variable domain, rest sourced from reference TRBV7-9 and TRBJ1-4, is DTGVSQNPRHKITKRGQNVTFRCDPISEHNRLYWYRQTLGQGPEFLTYFQNEAQLEKSRLLSDRFSAERPKGSFSTLEIQRTEQGDSAMYLCASSTMTGGNEKLFFGSGTQLSVL.